Shown below are 3 T cell receptor beta chains from a single sample sequenced in a study of tumor and adjacent non-tumor tissue in lung cancer. No cell sorting was done before RNA was extracted from the tissue. The library came from three nested PCR rounds adapted from ARM-PCR protocols. TCRdb re-analysed the multiplex PCR reads in MiXCR, keeping a single row per CDR3 protein. Among 200,000 to 250,000 distinct CDR3 sequences listed, less than 80% were seen once. Sequences were obtained from lung tumor tissue. The receptors shown here come from a man in his sixties with non-small cell lung cancer.

This clonotype was seen only a few times. A much larger clone lies one base from this, so it may be a read error. This chain links TRBV6-1 with TRBJ1-4; 8 bases are a match to TRBD1. J lost 8 bases, V lost 8 bases, and 13 bases had no gene match. The CDR3 loop spans 15 amino acids. Germline V gene data show CDR1 as MNHNS and CDR2 as SASEGT. CDR3 sequence reads: CASGTIGTGSEKLFF. The DNA for the CDR3 is TGTGCCAGCGGAACGATAGGGACAGGAAGCGAAAAACTGTTTTTT.

This clonotype showed up just a few times. J is TRBJ1-4 and V is TRBV11-2, with 9 bases lining up with TRBD1. CDR3 length equals 16 residues. J gave up 6 bases and V 1 base, and 6 bases lay outside the gene matches. Germline CDR1 SGHAT, CDR2 FQNNGV. CDR3 sequence: CASSLGDRVVDEKLFF. As DNA, the CDR3 is TGTGCCAGCAGCTTAGGGGACAGGGTGGTCGATGAAAAACTGTTTTTT.

With regard to this clonotype: A much larger clone differs by one base, so this may be a read error. The chain carries TRBV4-1 and TRBJ1-2; a possible D gene is TRBD1 (5 bases). The CDR3 is 15 amino acids. The germline V gene has CDR1 MGHRA and CDR2 YSYEKL. Trimming removed 5 bases from V and 4 bases from J, with 17 bases in between. CDR3 sequence (DNA): TGCGCCAGCAGCGTAGACTGGGGCTCTACCTATGGCTACACCTTC. It specifies CASSVDWGSTYGYTF.